Below are 5 T cell receptor beta chains sequenced from a single sample in a study of T cell changes during pregnancy in multiple sclerosis. This table comes from immunoSEQ multiplex PCR, and its TCRdb copy is limited to in-frame clones, with some not included. The table has roughly 93,000 clones, roughly 90% seen once. Material: peripheral blood, obtained in the first trimester of pregnancy. The source of these receptors is a female donor in good health, enrolled as a control in a pregnancy study.

In nucleotides, the CDR3 is TGTGCCAGCAGGACGGGCTATGGCTACACCTTC. Translated: CASRTGYGYTF. V usage is TRBV6-1 and J usage is TRBJ1-2; D gene unclear. Germline V CDR1 and CDR2: MNHNS, SASEGT. This CDR3 is 11 amino acids long. V was shortened by 6 bases and J by 4 bases, with 6 bases between the two germline ends.

V and J are TRBV7-6 and TRBJ1-6; no clear D. CDR1 is SGHVS, CDR2 FNYEAQ, per germline. The CDR3 runs 14 residues. Trimming stripped 1 base from V and 5 bases from J, with 6 bases between. For the CDR3, the DNA is TGTGCCAGCAGCTTAGGGCAGAATAATTCACCCCTCCACTTT. The encoded protein is CASSLGQNNSPLHF.

The genes are TRBV2 and TRBJ2-1; D gene unclear. V lost 7 bases to trimming and J lost 4 bases, with 8 bases between them. Germline loops: CDR1 SNHLY, CDR2 FYNNEI. The length of the CDR3 is 12 residues. CDR3: CASKTEYNEQFF. CDR3 in DNA: TGTGCCAGCAAAACAGAATACAATGAGCAGTTCTTC.

The chain has TRBV7-8 and TRBJ1-6; tentative D call: TRBD1 (6 bases). The CDR3 runs to 17 residues. V gave up 2 bases and J gave up 5 bases, with 16 bases separating them. Germline CDR1 and CDR2: SGHVS and FQNEAQ. The CDR3 region is CASSLRRGQRDNSPLHF. The CDR3 DNA reads TGTGCCAGCAGCTTACGCCGCGGACAGCGAGATAATTCACCCCTCCACTTT.

This clone was detected only once. J is TRBJ2-6 and V is TRBV18; D perhaps matches TRBD2 (5 bases). Germline CDR1 reads KGHSH; CDR2 reads LQKENI. The V gene lost 3 bases and the J gene lost 3 bases, with 6 bases spanning the gap. The CDR3 has 14 amino acids. The CDR3 DNA follows: TGTGCCAGCTCACCCCGGGATGGGGCCAACGTCCTGACTTTC. It is translated as CASSPRDGANVLTF.